This TCR beta chain was profiled in a study of blood T cells in healthy people across ages (dated by TCRdb to about 2015). With respect to the entire study: In model experiments, template switching captured about one uniquely barcoded TCR beta cDNA molecule for every two T cells. Donors were grouped into four age groups: young (average roughly 17 years), middle-aged (around 39), aged (around 60) and long-lived (just over 80). To avoid experimental bias, donors of different ages were spread randomly across the sequencing lanes. For two donors (one aged 18 to 29 and one aged 80 or older), the study analyzed two additional independent replicas of 1 million unique cDNA reads from the same blood draw. To track age-related changes in TCR beta repertoire diversity, the study relied on deep sequencing normalized with unique cDNA molecular identifiers. Findings and caveats that apply to the study as a whole: Observed TCR beta diversity per million T cells fell roughly linearly with age, and a significant reduction was already apparent by age around 44. Bulk unsorted PBMC profiling prevented conclusive comparison of naive and antigen-experienced compartments. The percentage of naive T cells measured by flow cytometry correlated strongly with observed TCR beta diversity. Estimates of total diversity from one million sequenced T cells were regarded as lower bounds and underestimates. Compared with the aged group, the long-lived group had more naive CD4+ T cells, fewer expanded clones and increased TCR diversity, a pattern suggesting age selection. Because the CMV infection status of the donors was unknown, age-related changes in expanded clonotypes may potentially have been confounded.

Library preparation employed 5' RACE. These reads were obtained on an Illumina HiSeq 2500. A second PCR of roughly 6 to 12 cycles was performed with a sample-barcoded 5' primer and a J-beta primer mix. A unique molecular identifier was introduced onto each TCR beta cDNA molecule by a template-switch 5' adaptor carrying 12 random nucleotides. At least 3 million CDR3-containing paired-end reads were obtained from each sample. First-strand cDNA was synthesized from all RNA with the Mint cDNA synthesis kit, primed by a TRBC-specific oligonucleotide. Following uracil-DNA glycosylase treatment, all cDNA underwent a first 18-cycle PCR with the universal primers M1SS and BC2_uni_R. As for how the authors treated the data: Each sample was normalized by randomly selecting 1 million high-quality reads, each carrying a distinct molecular identifier. Instead of being binned into consensus sequences, reads that shared molecular identifiers were thrown out. CDR3 identification, clonotype clustering and error correction used MiTCR with a Q25 quality threshold and the strictest error-elimination algorithm. A nonparametric unseen species model using Euler transformation provided a lower-bound estimate of total TCR beta diversity. The raw public reads went through TCRdb reprocessing: fastp at Q25, MiXCR clone calling, in-frame beta chains kept. Every distinct CDR3 protein forms one entry, paired with its most common genes and DNA. The V and J calls, along with clone size, are taken from TCRdb and not from the paper's own processing. The sample contains about 1.4 million distinct CDR3 sequences, roughly 60% of them found a single time. In total, the top ten clones hold 5.5% to 8% of the sample.

Concerning this clonotype: The antigen it recognizes is unknown. Per-nucleotide qualities are absent, and no much larger clonotype sits a single base away.

Donors were a few dozen systemically healthy Caucasian individuals from Russia aged roughly 6 to 95 years. Each donor gave about 11 milliliters of peripheral blood, drawn into EDTA-treated Vacutainer tubes. Ficoll-Paque density-gradient centrifugation was used to isolate PBMCs, with at least 7 million obtained per sample. Trizol reagent was used to extract total RNA from PBMCs, with at least 6 micrograms per sample. For every donor, flow cytometry on a PBMC aliquot measured the percentage of naive CD45RAhigh/CD27high T cells. Sequencing input: blood. This receptor was taken from a man younger than 35 in good health.

The nucleotide sequence reads TGCGCCAGCAGCCGAGTGCTTTTAGGGAGTCAAGAGACCCAGTACTTC. It specifies CASSRVLLGSQETQYF. This sequence uses TRBV4-1 and TRBJ2-5; a weak D assignment points to TRBD2 (5 bases agree). CDR1 and CDR2 were assigned from the germline V gene as MGHRA and YSYEKL. V is shortened by 4 bases, J by 2 bases, and the region joining them spans 17 bases. The CDR3 runs 16 amino acids, cysteine and phenylalanine included. The entry retains the CDR3 DNA only, 48 bases that are in frame from base 1.